These T cell receptor beta chains were read from a single sample in a study of cytomegalovirus exposure and HLA in healthy donors. Clones were sequenced by immunoSEQ multiplex PCR, and TCRdb holds only the in-frame ones, with some missing. The sample records about 170,000 clones, 70% to 80% being singletons. Sequenced input: PBMCs. The receptors come from a woman younger than 45 in good health and CMV-seropositive. CDR3s include the opening cysteine and the closing phenylalanine or tryptophan. The order of the fields is D gene, clone size, J gene, V gene, CDR3 DNA, CDR3 protein. A D gene is named only where the DNA matches it firmly. Not every row has a clone size; where given, it reads once, few, many or a size class.

>-|-|TRBJ2-1|TRBV2
TGTGCCAGCAAAGAGAGCTCCTACAATGAGCAGTTCTTC
CASKESSYNEQFF
>TRBD2|-|TRBJ2-7|TRBV19
TGTGCCAGTAGTATAGGACTAGCTTACGAGCAGTACTTC
CASSIGLAYEQYF
>-|-|TRBJ1-5|TRBV6-5
TGTGCCAGCAGTTACTCCCAGGGGCTCAATCAGCCCCAGCATTTT
CASSYSQGLNQPQHF
>-|-|TRBJ2-7|TRBV30
TGTGCCTGGAGTGCCCCTGTAGTGGAGCAGTACTTC
CAWSAPVVEQYF
>TRBD1|-|TRBJ1-1|TRBV6-5
TGTGCCAGCAGTTACTTCAAGGGGGCGGAAGCTTTCTTT
CASSYFKGAEAFF
>-|-|TRBJ2-1|TRBV11-2
TGTGCCAGCAGCTTAACCCCAGGCAGCTCCTACAATGAGCAATTCTTC
CASSLTPGSSYNEQFF
>TRBD1|-|TRBJ2-3|TRBV25-1
TGTGCCAGCAGTGGATCGACCGGGACAGGGATTTCCCCGGATACGCAGTATTTT
CASSGSTGTGISPDTQYF
>-|-|TRBJ2-4|TRBV12-2
TGTGCAAGTCGCTTAGACCTAGGATCCCCTAACATTCAGTACTTC
CASRLDLGSPNIQYF
>TRBD1|-|TRBJ1-1|TRBV5-8
TGTGCCAGCAGCTCGGACAGGGTGGCTGAAGCTTTCTTT
CASSSDRVAEAFF
>-|-|TRBJ2-5|TRBV6-1
TGTGCCAGCAGCGCGAGAGAGACCCAGTACTTC
CASSARETQYF
>-|-|TRBJ2-5|TRBV28
TGTGCCAGCAGTTTACCGACTGGTGGAACCCAGTACTTC
CASSLPTGGTQYF
>-|-|TRBJ1-1|TRBV11-2
TGTGCCAGCAGCTTAGAAATTGGGGGGGGCACTGAAGCTTTCTTT
CASSLEIGGGTEAFF
>TRBD1|few|TRBJ1-1|TRBV29-1
TGCAGCGCCATGGGGGGACAGGCACCCACTGAAGCTTTCTTT
CSAMGGQAPTEAFF
>TRBD1|few|TRBJ1-5|TRBV25-1
TGTGCCAGCAGTGACTTGGACAGGGAGGCTCAGCCCCAGCATTTT
CASSDLDREAQPQHF
>-|-|TRBJ2-2|TRBV7-9
TGTGCCAGCAGCTTAGTTATGAGGGCCGGGGAGCTGTTTTTT
CASSLVMRAGELFF
>-|once|TRBJ1-5|TRBV4-1
TGCGCCAGCAGCCAACTACAGGTCCGAAATCAGCCCCAGCATTTT
CASSQLQVRNQPQHF
>-|-|TRBJ1-1|TRBV6-6
TGTGCCAGCACCTCAGGGGCGGTGAACACTGAAGCTTTCTTT
CASTSGAVNTEAFF
>-|-|TRBJ2-3|TRBV7-9
TGTGCCAGCAGCCAAACATCCCAGGGAACTCGGGCTACGCAGTATTTT
CASSQTSQGTRATQYF
>TRBD1|-|TRBJ2-5|TRBV5-1
TGCGCCAGCAGTCCCGGACAGGCACTATGGACCCAGTACTTC
CASSPGQALWTQYF